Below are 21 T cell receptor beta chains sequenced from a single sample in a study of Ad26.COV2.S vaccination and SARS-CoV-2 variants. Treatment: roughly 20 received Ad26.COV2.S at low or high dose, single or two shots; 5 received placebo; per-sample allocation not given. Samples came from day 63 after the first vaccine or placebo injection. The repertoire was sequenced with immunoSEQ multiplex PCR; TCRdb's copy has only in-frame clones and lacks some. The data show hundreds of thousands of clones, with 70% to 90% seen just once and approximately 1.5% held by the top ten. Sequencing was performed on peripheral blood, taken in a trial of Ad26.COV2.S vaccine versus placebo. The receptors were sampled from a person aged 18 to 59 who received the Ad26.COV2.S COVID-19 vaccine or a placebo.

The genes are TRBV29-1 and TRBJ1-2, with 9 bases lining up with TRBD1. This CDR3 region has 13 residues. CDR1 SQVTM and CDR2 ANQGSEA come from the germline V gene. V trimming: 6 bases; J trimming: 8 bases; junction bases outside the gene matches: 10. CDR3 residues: CSVLTGGLGGYTF. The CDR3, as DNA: TGCAGCGTACTGACAGGGGGATTAGGGGGCTACACCTTC.

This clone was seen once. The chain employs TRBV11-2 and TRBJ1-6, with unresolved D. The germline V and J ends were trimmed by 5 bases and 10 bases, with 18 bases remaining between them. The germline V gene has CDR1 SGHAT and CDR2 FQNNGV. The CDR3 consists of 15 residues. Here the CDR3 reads CASSHERISWSPLHF. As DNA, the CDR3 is TGTGCCAGCAGCCATGAAAGAATCTCATGGTCACCCCTCCACTTT.

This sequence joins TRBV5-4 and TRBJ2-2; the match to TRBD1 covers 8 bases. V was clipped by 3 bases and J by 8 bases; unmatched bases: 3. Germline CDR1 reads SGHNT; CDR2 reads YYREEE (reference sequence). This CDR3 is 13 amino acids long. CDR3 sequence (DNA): TGTGCCAGCAGCTGGACAGGGAAGGGGGAGCTGTTTTTT. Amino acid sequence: CASSWTGKGELFF.

CDR3: CASSLAQEAFF. The CDR3 coding sequence is TGTGCCAGCAGTTTAGCCCAGGAAGCTTTCTTT. The V and J genes are TRBV12-3 or TRBV12-4 and TRBJ1-1; D gene ambiguous. V was clipped by 0 bases and J by 8 bases, with 4 bases between them. The CDR3 extends over 11 amino acids.

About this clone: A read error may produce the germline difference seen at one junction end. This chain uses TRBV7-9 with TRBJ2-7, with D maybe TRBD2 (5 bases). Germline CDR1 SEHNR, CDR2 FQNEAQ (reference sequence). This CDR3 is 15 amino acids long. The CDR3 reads CASTLGGEISYEQYF. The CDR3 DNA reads TGTGCCAGCACCTTAGGTGGGGAGATAAGCTACGAGCAGTACTTC.

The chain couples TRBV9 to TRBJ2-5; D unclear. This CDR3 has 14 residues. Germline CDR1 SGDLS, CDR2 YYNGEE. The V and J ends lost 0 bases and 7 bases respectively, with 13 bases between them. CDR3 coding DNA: TGTGCCAGCAGCGTAGCAAGTTTCGAGAGGACCCAGTACTTC. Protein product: CASSVASFERTQYF.

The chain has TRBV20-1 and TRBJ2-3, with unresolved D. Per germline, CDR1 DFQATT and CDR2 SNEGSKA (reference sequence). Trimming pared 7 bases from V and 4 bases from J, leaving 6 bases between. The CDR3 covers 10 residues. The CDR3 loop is CSVGADTQYF. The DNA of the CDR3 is TGCAGTGTTGGCGCAGATACGCAGTATTTT.

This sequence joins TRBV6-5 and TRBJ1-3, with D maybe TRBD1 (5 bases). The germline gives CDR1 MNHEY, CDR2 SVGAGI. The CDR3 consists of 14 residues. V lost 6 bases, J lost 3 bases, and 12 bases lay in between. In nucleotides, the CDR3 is TGTGCCAGCAGACAGGCTGGATTTGGAAACACCATATATTTT. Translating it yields CASRQAGFGNTIYF.

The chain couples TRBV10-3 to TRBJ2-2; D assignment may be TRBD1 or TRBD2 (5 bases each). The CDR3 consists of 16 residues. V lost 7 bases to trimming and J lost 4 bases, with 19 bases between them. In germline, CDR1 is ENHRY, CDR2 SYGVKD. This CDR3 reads CAINPGQAGGTGELFF. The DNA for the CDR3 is TGTGCCATCAACCCCGGTCAGGCTGGGGGCACCGGGGAGCTGTTTTTT.

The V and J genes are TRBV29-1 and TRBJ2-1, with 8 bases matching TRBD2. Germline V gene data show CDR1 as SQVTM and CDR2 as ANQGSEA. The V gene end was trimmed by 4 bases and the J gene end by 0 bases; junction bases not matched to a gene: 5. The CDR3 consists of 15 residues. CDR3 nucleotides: TGCAGCGTTGCTGGCGGGGGGTTCTCCTACAATGAGCAGTTCTTC. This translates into CSVAGGGFSYNEQFF.

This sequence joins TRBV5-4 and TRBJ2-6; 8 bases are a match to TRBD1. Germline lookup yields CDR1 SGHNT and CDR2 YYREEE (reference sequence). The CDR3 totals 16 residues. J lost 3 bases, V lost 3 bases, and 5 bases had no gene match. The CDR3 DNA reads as TGTGCCAGCAGCTCGACAGGGGCAGTTGGGGCCAACGTCCTGACTTTC. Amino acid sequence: CASSSTGAVGANVLTF.

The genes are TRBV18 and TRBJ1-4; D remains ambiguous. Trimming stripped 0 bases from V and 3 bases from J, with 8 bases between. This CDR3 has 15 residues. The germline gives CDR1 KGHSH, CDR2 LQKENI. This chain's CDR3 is CASSPPGVANEKLFF. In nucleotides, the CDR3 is TGTGCCAGCTCACCACCCGGGGTGGCTAATGAAAAACTGTTTTTT. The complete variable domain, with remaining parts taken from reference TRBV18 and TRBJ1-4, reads NAGVMQNPRHLVRRRGQEARLRCSPMKGHSHVYWYRQLPEEGLKFMVYLQKENIIDESGMPKERFSAEFPKEGPSILRIQQVVRGDSAAYFCASSPPGVANEKLFFGSGTQLSVL.

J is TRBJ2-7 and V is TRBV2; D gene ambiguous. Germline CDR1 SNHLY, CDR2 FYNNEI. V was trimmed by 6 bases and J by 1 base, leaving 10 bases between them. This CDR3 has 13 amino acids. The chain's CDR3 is CASRHPASYEQYF. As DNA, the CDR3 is TGTGCCAGCAGGCATCCTGCTTCCTACGAGCAGTACTTC.

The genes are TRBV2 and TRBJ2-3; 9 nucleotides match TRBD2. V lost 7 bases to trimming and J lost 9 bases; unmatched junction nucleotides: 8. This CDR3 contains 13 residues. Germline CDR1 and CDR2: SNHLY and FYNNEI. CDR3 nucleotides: TGTGCCAGCAAGACTAGCGGCTCGCCGACGCAGTATTTT. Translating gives CASKTSGSPTQYF.

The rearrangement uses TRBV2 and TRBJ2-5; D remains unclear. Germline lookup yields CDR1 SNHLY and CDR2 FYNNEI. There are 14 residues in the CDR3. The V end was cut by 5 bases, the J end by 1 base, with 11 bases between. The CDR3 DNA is TGTGCCAGCAGTTTGCAGGCTAGCCAAGAGACCCAGTACTTC. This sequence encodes CASSLQASQETQYF.

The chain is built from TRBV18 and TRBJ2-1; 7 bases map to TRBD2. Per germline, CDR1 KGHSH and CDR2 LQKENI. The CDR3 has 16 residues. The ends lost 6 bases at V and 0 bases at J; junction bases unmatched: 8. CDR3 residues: CASSRLAVDSYNEQFF. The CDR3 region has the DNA TGTGCCAGCTCCCGTCTAGCGGTCGACTCCTACAATGAGCAGTTCTTC.

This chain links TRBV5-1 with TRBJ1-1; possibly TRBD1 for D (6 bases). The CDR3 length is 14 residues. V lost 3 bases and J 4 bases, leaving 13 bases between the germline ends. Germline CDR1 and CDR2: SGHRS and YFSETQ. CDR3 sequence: CASSSDNRVTEAFF. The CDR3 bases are TGCGCCAGCAGCTCGGATAACAGGGTCACTGAAGCTTTCTTT.

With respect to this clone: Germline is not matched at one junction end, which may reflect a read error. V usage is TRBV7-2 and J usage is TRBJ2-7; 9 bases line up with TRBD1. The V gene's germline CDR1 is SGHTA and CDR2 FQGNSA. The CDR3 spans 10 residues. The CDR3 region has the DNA TGTGCCAGCAGCGTCCGGGACAGGGACTTC. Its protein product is CASSVRDRDF.

The CDR3 loop is CASSGGNSETQYF. The CDR3 DNA follows: TGCGCCAGCAGCGGCGGAAACAGTGAGACCCAGTACTTC. The V call is TRBV5-1, the J call TRBJ2-5; D remains ambiguous. This CDR3 has 13 residues. Trimming left V 4 bases short and J 5 bases short, with 12 bases between. Germline V gene data show CDR1 as SGHRS and CDR2 as YFSETQ.

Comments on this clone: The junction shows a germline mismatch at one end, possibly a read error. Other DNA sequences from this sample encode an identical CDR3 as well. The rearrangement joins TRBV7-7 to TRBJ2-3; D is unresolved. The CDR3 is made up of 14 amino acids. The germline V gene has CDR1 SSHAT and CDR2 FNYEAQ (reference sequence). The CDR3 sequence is CASSRTAGTDTQYF. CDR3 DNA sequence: TGTGCTAGCAGCCGGACCGCAGGCACAGATACGCAGTATTTT.

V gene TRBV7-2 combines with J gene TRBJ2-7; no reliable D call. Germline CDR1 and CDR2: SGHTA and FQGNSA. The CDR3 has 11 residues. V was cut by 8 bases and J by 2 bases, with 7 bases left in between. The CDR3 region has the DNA TGTGCCAGCGGACCGCCCTACGAGCAGTACTTC. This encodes CASGPPYEQYF.